This T cell receptor (beta chain) was recovered during a study of identical twins. The germline V gene encodes CDR1 LGHDT and CDR2 YNNKEL (reference sequence). V shed 4 bases and J shed 6 bases, with 15 bases lying between them. The CDR3 covers 14 residues. One entry per CDR3 protein, called by TCRdb with MiXCR from the 5' RACE reads. The sample includes 400,000 to 550,000 distinct CDR3 sequences, more than 13% of them seen just once. This sample was also put to use in a study of yellow fever vaccine responses in identical twins.

The genes are TRBV3-1 and TRBJ1-2; perhaps TRBD1 as D (5 bases). This clonotype originated in a young woman in good health. The sequenced material came from CD4+ T cells sorted from blood. CDR3 DNA sequence: TGTGCCAGCAGCCTAAGGGGACCCGCCAATGGCTACACCTTC. Its translation is CASSLRGPANGYTF.